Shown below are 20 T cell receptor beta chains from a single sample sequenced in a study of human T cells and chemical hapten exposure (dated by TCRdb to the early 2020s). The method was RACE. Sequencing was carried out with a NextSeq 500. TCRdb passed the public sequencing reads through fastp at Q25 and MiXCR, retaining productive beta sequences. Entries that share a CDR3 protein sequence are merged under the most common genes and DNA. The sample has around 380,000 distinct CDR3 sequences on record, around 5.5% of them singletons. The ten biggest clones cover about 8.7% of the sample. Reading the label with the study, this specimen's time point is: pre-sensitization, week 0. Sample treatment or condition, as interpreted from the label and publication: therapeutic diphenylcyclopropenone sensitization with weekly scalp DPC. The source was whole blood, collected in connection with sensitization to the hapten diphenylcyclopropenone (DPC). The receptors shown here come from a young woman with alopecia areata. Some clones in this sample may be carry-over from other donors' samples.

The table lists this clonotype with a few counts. The CDR3 DNA follows: TGTGCCAGCAGCGTTACCGGGGGGGTTGGCGAGACCCAGTACTTC. Amino acid sequence: CASSVTGGVGETQYF. The V call is TRBV9, the J call TRBJ2-5; TRBD2 matches at 8 bases. This CDR3 comprises 15 residues. CDR1 and CDR2 from the germline V gene are SGDLS and YYNGEE. Trimming cost V 2 bases and J 5 bases; bases outside gene matches: 8.

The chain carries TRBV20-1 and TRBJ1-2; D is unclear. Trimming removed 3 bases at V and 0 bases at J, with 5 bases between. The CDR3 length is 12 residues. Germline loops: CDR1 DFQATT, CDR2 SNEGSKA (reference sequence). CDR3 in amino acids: CSASEANYGYTF. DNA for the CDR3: TGCAGTGCTAGTGAGGCTAACTATGGCTACACCTTC.

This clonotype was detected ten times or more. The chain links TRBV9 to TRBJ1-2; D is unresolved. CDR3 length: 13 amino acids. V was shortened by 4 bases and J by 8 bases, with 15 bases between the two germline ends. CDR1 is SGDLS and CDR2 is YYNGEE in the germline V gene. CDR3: CASSIQLYRGYTF. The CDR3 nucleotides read TGTGCCAGCAGCATACAACTTTACCGGGGCTACACCTTC.

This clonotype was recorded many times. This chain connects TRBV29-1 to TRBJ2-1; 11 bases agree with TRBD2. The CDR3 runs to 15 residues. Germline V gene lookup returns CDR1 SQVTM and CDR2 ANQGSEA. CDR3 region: CSCPPASGGYNEQFF. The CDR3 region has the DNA TGCAGTTGTCCCCCGGCTAGCGGGGGGTACAATGAGCAGTTCTTC.

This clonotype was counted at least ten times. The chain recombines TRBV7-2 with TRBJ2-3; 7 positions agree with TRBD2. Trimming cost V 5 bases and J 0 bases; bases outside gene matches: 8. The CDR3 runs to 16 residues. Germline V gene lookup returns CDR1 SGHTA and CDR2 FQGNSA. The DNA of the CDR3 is TGTGCCAGCAGCCGAAGCGGGGCCACTAGCACAGATACGCAGTATTTT. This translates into CASSRSGATSTDTQYF. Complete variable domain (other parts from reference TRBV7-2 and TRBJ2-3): GAGVSQSPSNKVTEKGKDVELRCDPISGHTALYWYRQSLGQGLEFLIYFQGNSAPDKSGLPSDRFSAERTGGSVSTLTIQRTQQEDSAVYLCASSRSGATSTDTQYFGPGTRLTVL.

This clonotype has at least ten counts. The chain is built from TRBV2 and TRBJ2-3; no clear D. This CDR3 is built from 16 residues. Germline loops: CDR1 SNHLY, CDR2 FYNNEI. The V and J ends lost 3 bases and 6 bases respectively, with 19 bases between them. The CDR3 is CASSDPGRALRDTQYF. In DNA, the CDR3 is TGTGCCAGCAGTGACCCCGGACGGGCGCTGAGGGATACGCAGTATTTT.

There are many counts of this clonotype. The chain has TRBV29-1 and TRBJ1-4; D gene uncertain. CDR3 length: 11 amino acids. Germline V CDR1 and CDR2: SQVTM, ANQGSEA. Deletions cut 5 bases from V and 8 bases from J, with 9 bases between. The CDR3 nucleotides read TGCAGCGTTTGGAAAGAAGAAAAACTGTTTTTT. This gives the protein CSVWKEEKLFF.

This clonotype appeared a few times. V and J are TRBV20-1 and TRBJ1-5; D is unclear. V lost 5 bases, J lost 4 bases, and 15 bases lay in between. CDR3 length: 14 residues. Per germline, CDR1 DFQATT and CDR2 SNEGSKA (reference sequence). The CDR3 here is CSAVLAGRNQPQHF. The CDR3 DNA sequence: TGCAGTGCTGTCCTCGCGGGGAGGAATCAGCCCCAGCATTTT.

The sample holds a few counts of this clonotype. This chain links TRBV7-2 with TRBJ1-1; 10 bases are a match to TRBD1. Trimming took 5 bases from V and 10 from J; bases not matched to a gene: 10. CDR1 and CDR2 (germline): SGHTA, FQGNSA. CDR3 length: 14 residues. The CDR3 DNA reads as TGTGCCAGCAGCCCAGACAGGGGGCCATTCCCAGCTTTCTTT. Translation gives CASSPDRGPFPAFF. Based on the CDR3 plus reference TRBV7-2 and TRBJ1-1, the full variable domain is GAGVSQSPSNKVTEKGKDVELRCDPISGHTALYWYRQSLGQGLEFLIYFQGNSAPDKSGLPSDRFSAERTGGSVSTLTIQRTQQEDSAVYLCASSPDRGPFPAFFGQGTRLTVV.

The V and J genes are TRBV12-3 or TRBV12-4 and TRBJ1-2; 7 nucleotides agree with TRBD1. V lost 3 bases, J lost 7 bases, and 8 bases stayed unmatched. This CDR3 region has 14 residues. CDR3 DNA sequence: TGTGCCAGCAGTTTTGCAGGGGGTGCGGGTGGCTACACCTTC. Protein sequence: CASSFAGGAGGYTF.

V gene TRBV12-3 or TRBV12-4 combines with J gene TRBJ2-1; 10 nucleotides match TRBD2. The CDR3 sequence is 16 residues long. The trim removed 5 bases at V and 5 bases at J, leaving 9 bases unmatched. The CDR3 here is CASSPSGGARNNEQFF. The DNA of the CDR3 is TGTGCCAGCAGTCCAAGCGGGGGGGCCCGTAACAATGAGCAGTTCTTC.

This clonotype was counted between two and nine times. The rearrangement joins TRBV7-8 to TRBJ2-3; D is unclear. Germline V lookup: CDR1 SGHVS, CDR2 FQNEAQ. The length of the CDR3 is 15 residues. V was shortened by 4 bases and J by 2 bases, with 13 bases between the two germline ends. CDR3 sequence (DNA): TGTGCCAGCAGCTCCCAACAGCGACTCACAGATACGCAGTATTTT. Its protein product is CASSSQQRLTDTQYF. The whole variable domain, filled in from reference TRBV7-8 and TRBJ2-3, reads GAGVSQSPRYKVAKRGQDVALRCDPISGHVSLFWYQQALGQGPEFLTYFQNEAQLDKSGLPSDRFFAERPEGSVSTLKIQRTQQEDSAVYLCASSSQQRLTDTQYFGPGTRLTVL.

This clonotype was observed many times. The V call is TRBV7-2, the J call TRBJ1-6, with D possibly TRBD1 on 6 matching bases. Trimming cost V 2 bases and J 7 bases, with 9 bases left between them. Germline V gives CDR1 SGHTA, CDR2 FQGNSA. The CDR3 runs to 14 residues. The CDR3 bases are TGTGCCAGCAGCTTAAGGACAGAGAATTCACCCCTCCACTTT. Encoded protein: CASSLRTENSPLHF.

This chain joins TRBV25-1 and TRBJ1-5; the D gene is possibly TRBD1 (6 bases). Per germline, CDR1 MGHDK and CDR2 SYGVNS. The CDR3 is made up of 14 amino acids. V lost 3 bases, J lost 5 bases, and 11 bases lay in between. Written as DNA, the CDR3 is TGTGCCAGCAGTGATGCAGGGGATTATCAGCCCCAGCATTTT. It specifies CASSDAGDYQPQHF.

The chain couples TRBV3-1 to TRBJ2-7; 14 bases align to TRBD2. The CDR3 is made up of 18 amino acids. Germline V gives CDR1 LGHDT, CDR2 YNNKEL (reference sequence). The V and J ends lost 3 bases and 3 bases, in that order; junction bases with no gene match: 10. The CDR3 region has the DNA TGTGCCAGCAGCCATCCTGGACTAGCGGGGGGACGGGTCTACGAGCAGTACTTC. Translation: CASSHPGLAGGRVYEQYF.

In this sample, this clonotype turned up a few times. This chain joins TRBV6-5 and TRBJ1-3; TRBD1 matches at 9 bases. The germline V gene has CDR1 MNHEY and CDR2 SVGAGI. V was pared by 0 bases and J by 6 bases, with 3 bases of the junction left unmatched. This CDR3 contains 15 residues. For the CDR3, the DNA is TGTGCCAGCAGTTACTCCCGACAGGGGGAAAACACCATATATTTT. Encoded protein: CASSYSRQGENTIYF.

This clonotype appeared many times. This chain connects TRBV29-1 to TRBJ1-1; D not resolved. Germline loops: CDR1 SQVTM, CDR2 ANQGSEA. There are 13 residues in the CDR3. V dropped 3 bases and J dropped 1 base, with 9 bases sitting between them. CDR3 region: CSVELQTNTEAFF. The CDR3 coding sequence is TGCAGCGTTGAGTTACAGACGAACACTGAAGCTTTCTTT.

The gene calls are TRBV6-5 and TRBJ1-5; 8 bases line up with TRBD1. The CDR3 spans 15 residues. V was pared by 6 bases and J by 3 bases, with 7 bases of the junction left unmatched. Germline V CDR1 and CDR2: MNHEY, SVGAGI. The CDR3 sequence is CASRKDRGNNQPQHF. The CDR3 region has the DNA TGTGCCAGCAGAAAAGACAGGGGAAACAATCAGCCCCAGCATTTT.

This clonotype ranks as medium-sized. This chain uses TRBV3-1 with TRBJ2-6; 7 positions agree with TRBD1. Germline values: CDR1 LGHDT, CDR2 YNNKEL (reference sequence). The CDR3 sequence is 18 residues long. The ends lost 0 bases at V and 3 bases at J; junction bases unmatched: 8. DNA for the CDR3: TGTGCCAGCAGCCAAGATCCCGAGGGGGCGCATGGGGCCAACGTCCTGACTTTC. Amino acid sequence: CASSQDPEGAHGANVLTF.

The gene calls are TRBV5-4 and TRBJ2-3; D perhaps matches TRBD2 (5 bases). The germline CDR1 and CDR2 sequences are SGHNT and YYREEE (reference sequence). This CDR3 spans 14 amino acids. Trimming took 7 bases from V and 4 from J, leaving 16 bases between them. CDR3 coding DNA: TGTGCCAGCGGTATCAGTAAGGGAGCAGATACGCAGTATTTT. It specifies CASGISKGADTQYF.